This entry is about one T cell receptor beta chain. Its antigen is currently unknown. The material for each subset, its genomic DNA, was split evenly across several immunoSEQ plates. About 28,000 T cell genomes, or about 270 ng DNA, went into replicate PCRs of unsorted PBMC. Some clones are missing from TCRdb's copy, which holds only in-frame ones; the method was immunoSEQ multiplex PCR. This sample has 450,000 to 500,000 clones, with over 75% found just once. CDR3 length: 15 amino acids. The germline V gene has CDR1 KGHSH and CDR2 LQKENI. The V gene end was trimmed by 1 base and the J gene end by 1 base; junction bases not matched to a gene: 3. Donors included only healthy HIV-negative adults lacking recent acute infections or vaccinations. This record comes from a study of shared clonotypes between healthy human individuals. Findings and limits, study-wide: The authors expected sequencing depth to affect clonotype sharing among donors.

The chain is built from TRBV18 and TRBJ1-1; 7 nucleotides match TRBD1. The sequencing input was PBMCs. The TCR comes from a woman aged 35 to 49 in good health. Some clones in this sample may be carry-over from other donors' samples. Written as DNA, the CDR3 is TGTGCCAGCTCACCACGGAAGGGGGCGAACACTGAAGCTTTCTTT. This sequence encodes CASSPRKGANTEAFF.